The 15 T cell receptor beta chains listed next were all sequenced from one sample in a study of beta chain features in type 1 diabetes. Antigens of these TCRs are unknown. Notes on the study in general: TCRB CDR3s were moderately but significantly shorter in Type 1 diabetes patients in all four CD4+ subsets.

The investigators reverse transcribed all of the isolated RNA, so they sequenced expressed TCRB transcripts. The repertoire was sequenced with immunoSEQ multiplex PCR; TCRdb's copy has only in-frame clones and lacks some. The sample yields around 150,000 clones, 10% to 13% seen once. The sequenced material came from central memory CD4+ T cells from blood. These receptors originate from a man younger than 40 with type 1 diabetes.

This clone was detected a few times. This chain connects TRBV29-1 to TRBJ1-3; D is uncertain. The V and J ends lost 3 bases and 8 bases respectively, with 11 bases between them. The germline gives CDR1 SQVTM, CDR2 ANQGSEA. CDR3 size: 12 residues. The CDR3 region is CSVDGRRDTIYF. The CDR3 DNA is TGCAGCGTTGACGGCCGGAGGGACACCATATATTTT.

A few counts support this clone. The CDR3 DNA follows: TGTGCCAGCAGCTCCACTAGCGGGAGGGGCGAGCAGTACTTC. It encodes CASSSTSGRGEQYF. The chain recombines TRBV7-8 with TRBJ2-7; 13 positions match TRBD2. V shed 4 bases, J shed 6 bases, and the junction held 3 bases outside the gene matches. The V gene's germline CDR1 is SGHVS and CDR2 FQNEAQ. CDR3 length: 14 residues. The full variable domain, in which reference TRBV7-8 and TRBJ2-7 provide the parts outside the CDR3, is GAGVSQSPRYKVAKRGQDVALRCDPISGHVSLFWYQQALGQGPEFLTYFQNEAQLDKSGLPSDRFFAERPEGSVSTLKIQRTQQEDSAVYLCASSSTSGRGEQYFGPGTRLTVT.

The chain employs TRBV4-1 and TRBJ1-1, with D unclear. Per germline, CDR1 MGHRA and CDR2 YSYEKL. V gave up 1 base and J gave up 0 bases, with 12 bases separating them. The CDR3 consists of 16 residues. The CDR3 here is CASSQGPTGVNTEAFF. CDR3 nucleotide sequence: TGCGCCAGCAGCCAAGGTCCGACGGGAGTGAACACTGAAGCTTTCTTT.

This rearrangement joins TRBV28 to TRBJ2-7; 8 bases are shared with TRBD1. The CDR3 has 15 residues. The germline gives CDR1 MDHEN, CDR2 SYDVKM. Trimming removed 2 bases from V and 4 bases from J; junction bases left unmatched: 7. The CDR3 spells CASSLGDRLEYEQYF. CDR3 DNA sequence: TGTGCCAGCAGTTTAGGGGACAGGTTGGAATACGAGCAGTACTTC.

V is TRBV6-6 and J is TRBJ2-3; D call uncertain. The V gene's germline CDR1 is MNHNY and CDR2 SVGAGI (reference sequence). Trimming pared 5 bases from V and 6 bases from J, leaving 9 bases between. The CDR3 runs to 12 residues. In nucleotides, the CDR3 is TGTGCCAGCAGTGAGACCGGGGATACGCAGTATTTT. Translation gives CASSETGDTQYF.

The sample holds a few counts of this clone. The chain has TRBV18 and TRBJ2-7; TRBD2 agrees at 10 bases. V dropped 3 bases and J dropped 4; count of bases not matched to a gene: 6. CDR1 is KGHSH and CDR2 is LQKENI in the germline V gene. This CDR3 contains 15 residues. CDR3: CASSPSGTSEYEQYF. CDR3 nucleotide sequence: TGTGCCAGCTCACCCTCCGGGACTAGCGAGTACGAGCAGTACTTC.

This chain joins TRBV2 and TRBJ2-3; D might be TRBD2 (6 bases). The CDR3 is made up of 15 amino acids. With 2 bases removed from V and 1 base from J, the gap between germline ends came to 10 bases. Germline CDR1 and CDR2: SNHLY and FYNNEI. The CDR3 loop is CASSEQGLRTDTQYF. CDR3 nucleotides: TGTGCCAGCAGTGAACAGGGACTTCGCACAGATACGCAGTATTTT.

This clone was counted between two and nine times. The chain carries TRBV2 and TRBJ2-3; D remains unclear. This CDR3 spans 14 amino acids. Germline CDR1 is SNHLY and CDR2 is FYNNEI. V lost 4 bases and J 2 bases, leaving 10 bases between the germline ends. The CDR3 sequence is CASSAGGFTDTQYF. CDR3 bases: TGTGCCAGCAGTGCCGGCGGCTTCACAGATACGCAGTATTTT.

The table lists this clone with a few counts. The V gene is TRBV28, the J gene TRBJ2-5, with 9 bases aligning to TRBD1. This CDR3 spans 16 amino acids. V dropped 4 bases and J dropped 5; count of bases not matched to a gene: 11. Per germline, CDR1 MDHEN and CDR2 SYDVKM. For the CDR3, the DNA is TGTGCCAGCAGTTCCTTAGGGGGACAGGGACAGGAGACCCAGTACTTC. The encoded protein is CASSSLGGQGQETQYF. The full variable domain, in which reference TRBV28 and TRBJ2-5 provide the parts outside the CDR3, is DVKVTQSSRYLVKRTGEKVFLECVQDMDHENMFWYRQDPGLGLRLIYFSYDVKMKEKGDIPEGYSVSREKKERFSLILESASTNQTSMYLCASSSLGGQGQETQYFGPGTRLLVL.

The CDR3 protein is CAWSVTGEQYF. The CDR3 bases are TGTGCCTGGAGTGTAACCGGCGAGCAGTACTTC. The chain joins TRBV30 to TRBJ2-7; D is ambiguous. V lost 0 bases and J 6 bases, leaving 6 bases between the germline ends. Germline CDR1 and CDR2: GTSNPN and SVGIG (reference sequence). This CDR3 has 11 residues.

The chain couples TRBV28 to TRBJ2-1, with 8 bases matching TRBD2. The J segment lost 5 bases and the V segment lost 2 bases, leaving 8 bases of the junction unmatched. The CDR3 covers 16 residues. The V gene's germline CDR1 is MDHEN and CDR2 SYDVKM. Written as DNA, the CDR3 is TGTGCCAGCAGTTTACCAGCGGGAGCAAGAGACAATGAGCAGTTCTTC. It translates to CASSLPAGARDNEQFF.

This clone was detected only a few times. The V and J genes are TRBV5-1 and TRBJ2-1; 10 bases match TRBD2. Germline V gives CDR1 SGHRS, CDR2 YFSETQ. J lost 5 bases, V lost 6 bases, and 8 bases had no gene match. This CDR3 comprises 15 residues. In DNA, the CDR3 is TGCGCCAGCACCGTTAGCGGGAGGCTGGACAATGAGCAGTTCTTC. Protein: CASTVSGRLDNEQFF.

In this sample, this clone turned up a few times. The V and J genes are TRBV4-2 and TRBJ2-3; D is possibly TRBD2 (6 bases). The CDR3 covers 13 residues. CDR1 is LGHNA and CDR2 is YNFKEQ in the germline V gene. The germline V and J ends were trimmed by 11 bases and 5 bases, with 17 bases remaining between them. Here the CDR3 reads CAAGGVSEDTQYF. CDR3 nucleotides: TGTGCCGCGGGCGGGGTCTCTGAAGATACGCAGTATTTT.

The chain recombines TRBV20-1 with TRBJ2-5, with 9 bases lining up with TRBD1. The length of the CDR3 is 11 residues. Germline CDR1 is DFQATT and CDR2 is SNEGSKA (reference sequence). DNA of the CDR3: TGCAGGGGACAGGGCGGGGGGACCCAGTACTTC. Amino acids: CRGQGGGTQYF.

This clone has a count of ten or more. J is TRBJ2-1 and V is TRBV7-2; D is ambiguous. The CDR3 covers 15 residues. V lost 0 bases, J lost 6 bases, and 12 bases lay in between. Germline V gene sequence: CDR1 SGHTA, CDR2 FQGNSA. Here the CDR3 DNA reads TGTGCCAGCAGCTTAGCCGCGTCACCGTTCAATGAGCAGTTCTTC. Residues: CASSLAASPFNEQFF.